These 17 T cell receptor beta chains were all obtained from the same sample, sequenced in a study of T cell repertoires in cytomegalovirus infection (dated by TCRdb to 2018 to 2020). Their antigen targets remain unknown. The treatment or condition label of this sample denotes: in vitro stimulation with specific CMV peptide epitopes to enrich CMV-specific T cells. Sequencing was performed on an Illumina HiSeq 1500. TCRdb took the public reads, trimmed them with fastp at Q25, ran MiXCR for clone calling and kept in-frame beta chains. Merged by CDR3 protein, the rows form single entries marked with the most common genes and DNA. The sample includes approximately 110,000 distinct CDR3 sequences, with around 30% observed a single time. The leading ten clones occupy 41% of the sample. Sequenced material: CD8+ T cells from cultured PBMCs, taken from culture after CMV antigen stimulation. The receptors stem from a human donor in good health (CMV status not recorded). Some clones in this sample may be carry-over from other donors' samples.

This chain joins TRBV5-1 and TRBJ2-6; 7 bases agree with TRBD1. Germline V gene lookup returns CDR1 SGHRS and CDR2 YFSETQ. With V trimmed by 0 bases and J by 4 bases, 10 bases remained unmatched. The CDR3 sequence is 18 residues long. CDR3 protein: CASSLAGTVGIGANVLTF. The CDR3, as DNA: TGCGCCAGCAGCTTGGCCGGGACAGTAGGCATCGGGGCCAACGTCCTGACTTTC.

By sample share, this clonotype is medium-sized (0.01 to 0.1%). The V and J genes are TRBV5-1 and TRBJ1-2; possibly TRBD1 for D (6 bases). Germline V gene lookup returns CDR1 SGHRS and CDR2 YFSETQ. V lost 5 bases to trimming and J lost 8 bases, with 16 bases between them. The CDR3 spans 13 residues. In nucleotides, the CDR3 is TGCGCCAGCAGGCCCCCGGGACACGAGGGCTACACCTTC. It codes for CASRPPGHEGYTF.

The chain is built from TRBV7-9 and TRBJ2-7; D is undetermined. The germline V gene has CDR1 SEHNR and CDR2 FQNEAQ (reference sequence). The V end lost 1 base, the J end lost 1 base, and 14 bases lay between the germline ends. This CDR3 contains 16 residues. CDR3: CASSLGLTPNSYEQYF. CDR3 coding DNA: TGTGCCAGCAGCTTAGGACTCACACCGAATTCCTACGAGCAGTACTTC. Looking up the rest from reference TRBV7-9 and TRBJ2-7 gives the full variable domain: DTGVSQNPRHKITKRGQNVTFRCDPISEHNRLYWYRQTLGQGPEFLTYFQNEAQLEKSRLLSDRFSAERPKGSFSTLEIQRTEQGDSAMYLCASSLGLTPNSYEQYFGPGTRLTVT.

This clonotype occurred once. The chain couples TRBV27 to TRBJ2-3; TRBD1 might be the D (6 bases). Between the trimmed V and J ends, which lost 6 bases and 1 base, there was a span of 14 bases. There are 15 residues in the CDR3. Germline V lookup: CDR1 MNHEY, CDR2 SMNVEV (reference sequence). The CDR3 loop reads CASRPTGSGTDTQYF. CDR3 coding DNA: TGTGCCAGCAGGCCCACAGGGAGTGGCACAGATACGCAGTATTTT.

This clonotype was counted only a few times. The V call is TRBV5-6, the J call TRBJ1-1, with no clear D. The V end lost 0 bases, the J end lost 4 bases, and 16 bases lay between the germline ends. Germline CDR1 SGHDT, CDR2 YYEEEE. This CDR3 contains 16 residues. The CDR3 protein is CASSLGAQTASTEAFF. DNA of the CDR3: TGTGCCAGCAGCTTGGGGGCCCAGACGGCAAGCACTGAAGCTTTCTTT.

This rearrangement joins TRBV7-6 to TRBJ2-5; TRBD2 agrees at 10 bases. Trimming cost V 5 bases and J 5 bases; bases outside gene matches: 14. The CDR3 has 17 residues. Looked up from germline, CDR1 is SGHVS and CDR2 is FNYEAQ. CDR3 DNA: TGTGCCAGCAGCGCGCGCGCTAGCGGGGGAACAGGGGAGACCCAGTACTTC. Translation: CASSARASGGTGETQYF.

The rearrangement links TRBV28 to TRBJ2-7; 8 positions agree with TRBD1. CDR1 MDHEN and CDR2 SYDVKM come from the germline V gene. The J segment lost 0 bases and the V segment lost 7 bases, leaving 8 bases of the junction unmatched. The CDR3 is made up of 15 amino acids. For the CDR3, the DNA is TGTGCCAGCACGTTACCGGGACAGGCCTCCTACGAGCAGTACTTC. Protein: CASTLPGQASYEQYF.

The table lists this clonotype with a few counts. The CDR3 is CASSLSTYNEQFF. CDR3 nucleotides: TGTGCCAGCAGCTTGTCTACTTACAATGAGCAGTTCTTC. This chain connects TRBV5-4 to TRBJ2-1, with D hard to call. V was clipped by 1 base and J by 4 bases, with 6 bases between them. The CDR3 totals 13 residues. Per germline, CDR1 SGHNT and CDR2 YYREEE (reference sequence).

The chain's CDR3 is CASGSGPNEQFF. The CDR3 DNA follows: TGTGCTAGTGGTTCCGGGCCGAATGAGCAGTTCTTC. V usage is TRBV12-5 and J usage is TRBJ2-1; no reliable D call. The CDR3 has 12 amino acids. The germline CDR1 and CDR2 sequences are LGHNT and FRNRAP. With 4 bases removed from V and 7 bases from J, the gap between germline ends came to 8 bases. The complete variable domain, with remaining parts taken from reference TRBV12-5 and TRBJ2-1, reads DARVTQTPRHKVTEMGQEVTMRCQPILGHNTVFWYRQTMMQGLELLAYFRNRAPLDDSGMPKDRFSAEMPDATLATLKIQPSEPRDSAVYFCASGSGPNEQFFGPGTRLTVL.

This clonotype was counted only a few times. The rearrangement uses TRBV27 and TRBJ1-5, with a possible D match to TRBD1 (6 bases). Trimming removed 8 bases at V and 4 bases at J, with 12 bases between. Germline V gene lookup returns CDR1 MNHEY and CDR2 SMNVEV (reference sequence). The CDR3 is 13 residues long. CDR3 nucleotides: TGTGCCAGCGCGAGGGGGGCGAATCAGCCCCAGCATTTT. Translation: CASARGANQPQHF.

In its sample, this clonotype is medium-sized (0.01 to 0.1%). The gene calls are TRBV7-8 and TRBJ2-1; the match to TRBD2 covers 9 bases. Germline assignment: CDR1 SGHVS and CDR2 FQNEAQ. V lost 5 bases and J lost 4; bases outside the gene matches: 18. The CDR3 has 19 amino acids. For the CDR3, the DNA is TGTGCCAGCAGCCCCAAATCTCCCCACGAGCGGGGGGCGTACAATGAGCAGTTCTTC. Protein sequence: CASSPKSPHERGAYNEQFF.

This clonotype was picked up a small number of times. The chain's CDR3 is CASRPGPQETQYF. CDR3 coding DNA: TGTGCCAGCAGGCCGGGACCCCAAGAGACCCAGTACTTC. The chain employs TRBV7-6 and TRBJ2-5, with D tentatively TRBD1 or TRBD2 (5 bases each). The V gene lost 6 bases and the J gene lost 1 base, with 9 bases spanning the gap. The V gene's germline CDR1 is SGHVS and CDR2 FNYEAQ. CDR3 size: 13 residues.

The chain employs TRBV27 and TRBJ2-2; D remains ambiguous. Germline V gives CDR1 MNHEY, CDR2 SMNVEV (reference sequence). The CDR3 has 13 amino acids. Between the trimmed V and J ends, which lost 2 bases and 5 bases, there was a span of 6 bases. The CDR3 loop is CASSLVSTGELFF. For the CDR3, the DNA is TGTGCCAGCAGTTTAGTTAGTACCGGGGAGCTGTTTTTT.

There are many counts of this clonotype. V usage is TRBV4-3 and J usage is TRBJ2-3; D is unclear. Trimming took 0 bases from V and 5 from J, leaving 15 bases between them. Germline CDR1 LGHNA, CDR2 YSLEER. The CDR3 runs 16 residues. The CDR3 sequence is CASSQDRSGWGDTQYF. The DNA of the CDR3 is TGCGCCAGCAGCCAAGATAGATCAGGATGGGGAGATACGCAGTATTTT.

This clonotype was recorded many times. J is TRBJ2-2 and V is TRBV7-2, with TRBD2 matching over 7 bases. Trimming took 4 bases from V and 5 from J; bases not matched to a gene: 10. The CDR3 sequence is 16 residues long. Germline loops: CDR1 SGHTA, CDR2 FQGNSA. CDR3 loop: CASSSGTTSFTGELFF. CDR3 sequence (DNA): TGTGCCAGCAGCTCCGGGACTACCTCCTTTACCGGGGAGCTGTTTTTT.

The V and J genes are TRBV2 and TRBJ1-2; weak D call: TRBD1 (6 bases). Germline lookup yields CDR1 SNHLY and CDR2 FYNNEI. This CDR3 is 12 amino acids long. Trimming pared 3 bases from V and 5 bases from J, leaving 7 bases between. The CDR3 DNA sequence: TGTGCCAGCAGTGAGGGGGCATATGGCTACACCTTC. The encoded protein is CASSEGAYGYTF.

In this sample, this clonotype turned up once. The chain combines TRBV15 with TRBJ2-4; no definite D call. This CDR3 spans 15 amino acids. CDR1 is LNHNV, CDR2 YYDKDF, per germline (reference sequence). V lost 0 bases and J 11 bases, leaving 17 bases between the germline ends. DNA for the CDR3: TGTGCCACCAGCAGAGATCGCGGTCGAACAAGTGTTCAGTACTTC. This sequence encodes CATSRDRGRTSVQYF.